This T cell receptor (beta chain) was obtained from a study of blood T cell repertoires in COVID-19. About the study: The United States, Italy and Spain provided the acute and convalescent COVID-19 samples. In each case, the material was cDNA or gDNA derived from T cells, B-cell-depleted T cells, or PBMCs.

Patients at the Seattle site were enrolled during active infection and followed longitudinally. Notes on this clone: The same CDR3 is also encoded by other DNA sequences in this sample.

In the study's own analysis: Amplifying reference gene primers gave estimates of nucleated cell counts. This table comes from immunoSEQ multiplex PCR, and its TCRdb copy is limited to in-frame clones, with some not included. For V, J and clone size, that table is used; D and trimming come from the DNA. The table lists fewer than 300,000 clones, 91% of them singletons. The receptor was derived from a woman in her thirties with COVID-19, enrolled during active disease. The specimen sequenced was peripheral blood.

In DNA, the CDR3 is TGCAGCGTGGGGACAGGGGCTAACTATGGCTACACCTTC. Translation: CSVGTGANYGYTF. The chain employs TRBV29-1 and TRBJ1-2, with 10 bases that match TRBD1. Losses at the gene ends were 6 bases for V and 0 bases for J; bases not matched to a gene: 1. Germline CDR1 is SQVTM and CDR2 is ANQGSEA. The CDR3 is 13 amino acids. Full variable domain (rest looked up from reference TRBV29-1 and TRBJ1-2): SAVISQKPSRDICQRGTSLTIQCQVDSQVTMMFWYRQQPGQSLTLIATANQGSEATYESGFVIDKFPISRPNLTFSTLTVSNMSPEDSSIYLCSVGTGANYGYTFGSGTRLTVV.